Below, 4 T cell receptor beta chains from the same sample are listed, as sequenced in a study of CXCR3-negative and CXCR3-positive naive CD8 T cells. UMI labels and 5' RACE were used to prepare the TRB cDNA libraries. No DNA is given; TCRdb re-called the 5' RACE reads and lists each CDR3 protein once. The sample table sets out some 7,600 distinct CDR3 sequences. Study outcomes and limitations: A higher hydrophobicity marked the TRB CDR3s of CXCR3-positive naive cells versus CXCR3-negative naive cells.

These receptors' antigens are unknown. The sample comprised naive CXCR3+ CD8+ T cells from blood. Subset of the sample: CD45RO-CCR7+CD27+CD95- naive CD8+ T cells expressing CXCR3 (TNR3+). All receptors come from a human donor in good health. Some clones in this sample may be carry-over from other donors' samples.

Judged by frequency, this clonotype is medium-sized (0.01 to 0.1%). This chain uses TRBV13 with TRBJ2-1; TCRdb's D gene call, TRBD2, goes unchecked for lack of DNA. Germline CDR1 is PRHDT and CDR2 is FYEKMQ (reference sequence). The CDR3 is made up of 19 amino acids. CDR3 region: CASSGLAGGLAGAGGEQFF.

This clonotype is deemed medium-sized by its frequency. V gene TRBV6-6 combines with J gene TRBJ2-7. The CDR3 is 12 residues long. The germline V gene encodes CDR1 MNHNY and CDR2 SVGAGI (reference sequence). This CDR3 is CASSYLVNEQYF.

This chain's CDR3 is CSGRTGAGTDTQYF. The J gene is TRBJ2-3, the V gene TRBV29-1; no DNA is available, so the TRBD1 call from TCRdb remains unchecked. The CDR3 spans 14 residues. Germline loops: CDR1 SQVTM, CDR2 ANQGSEA.

The chain combines TRBV7-9 with TRBJ2-5. CDR3 length equals 13 residues. Germline CDR1 is SEHNR and CDR2 is FQNEAQ (reference sequence). The CDR3 protein is CASSLESKETQYF.